The entry below gives a single T cell receptor beta chain sequence along with its context. The CDR3 runs to 12 residues. Germline V CDR1 and CDR2: DFQATT, SNEGSKA (reference sequence). V was cut by 6 bases and J by 4 bases, with 12 bases left in between. The data belong to a study of CD8 T cells in Susac syndrome. Random-hexamer reverse transcription was applied to about 0.45 to 1 ug RNA. immunoSEQ multiplex PCR amplified TCR beta CDR3 across 54 Vbeta, 13 Jbeta. Each CDR3 protein is one row after TCRdb ran MiXCR on the immunoSEQ multiplex PCR reads. This sample has under 200,000 distinct CDR3 sequences, with about 93% found just once.

V is TRBV20-1 and J is TRBJ1-1; TRBD1 might be the D (5 bases). Sequenced material: CD4+ T cells from PBMCs. The sequence was collected from a human donor in good health. The CDR3 is CSAGARGTEAFF. For the CDR3, the DNA is TGCAGTGCAGGGGCCCGGGGCACTGAAGCTTTCTTT.